The 20 T cell receptor beta chains below come from one sample, sequenced in a study of T cells after yellow fever vaccination. In TCRdb, the 5' RACE reads were re-called with MiXCR into one record per CDR3 protein. This table has almost 600,000 distinct CDR3 sequences, approximately 12% appearing once. The specimen was PBMCs, collected on the day of the yellow fever booster vaccination. The source is a man younger than 40 who received the YFV17D yellow fever vaccine.

This clonotype appeared a few times. The gene calls are TRBV28 and TRBJ2-7, with D perhaps matching TRBD1 or TRBD2 (5 bases each). Trimming took 7 bases from V and 0 from J, leaving 16 bases between them. The CDR3 has 15 amino acids. The germline CDR1 and CDR2 sequences are MDHEN and SYDVKM. The CDR3 DNA is TGTGCCAGCACCCCGGGTGGGACCCTCTCCTACGAGCAGTACTTC. Residues: CASTPGGTLSYEQYF.

This rearrangement joins TRBV20-1 to TRBJ2-3; unclear D gene. Germline V gene sequence: CDR1 DFQATT, CDR2 SNEGSKA (reference sequence). CDR3 size: 11 residues. V shed 7 bases and J shed 1 base, with 6 bases lying between them. For the CDR3, the DNA is TGCAGTGTTACTCGCACAGATACGCAGTATTTT. It is translated as CSVTRTDTQYF.

The chain carries TRBV29-1 and TRBJ1-4; the D gene is possibly TRBD1 (6 bases). Germline CDR1 reads SQVTM; CDR2 reads ANQGSEA. The CDR3 has 16 residues. Trimming shortened V by 5 bases and J by 0 bases, and 16 bases separated the two germline ends. CDR3 loop: CSVRNRTAATNEKLFF. The CDR3 coding sequence is TGCAGCGTTCGAAACAGGACAGCTGCAACTAATGAAAAACTGTTTTTT.

This clonotype was detected a few times. The V gene is TRBV4-1, the J gene TRBJ2-1, with 7 bases lining up with TRBD1. Per the germline V gene, CDR1 is MGHRA and CDR2 is YSYEKL. Losses at the gene ends were 2 bases for V and 3 bases for J; bases not matched to a gene: 7. CDR3 size: 16 residues. Written as DNA, the CDR3 is TGCGCCAGCAGCCAACCGGGACAGAAGATCTACAATGAGCAGTTCTTC. Residues: CASSQPGQKIYNEQFF.

The sample holds a few counts of this clonotype. The J gene is TRBJ2-7, the V gene TRBV7-2, with no clear D. V lost 1 base to trimming and J lost 2 bases, with 9 bases between them. This CDR3 spans 14 amino acids. The germline CDR1 and CDR2 sequences are SGHTA and FQGNSA. The CDR3: CASSLEPPPYEQYF. Written as DNA, the CDR3 is TGTGCCAGCAGCTTAGAGCCTCCGCCCTACGAGCAGTACTTC.

The genes are TRBV10-3 and TRBJ2-5; 7 nucleotides agree with TRBD2. CDR1 ENHRY and CDR2 SYGVKD come from the germline V gene. With V trimmed by 3 bases and J by 5 bases, 12 bases remained unmatched. There are 16 residues in the CDR3. CDR3: CAISDLSGSGEETQYF. DNA of the CDR3: TGTGCCATCAGTGATCTATCAGGGAGCGGGGAGGAGACCCAGTACTTC.

This clonotype was counted between two and nine times. The chain employs TRBV19 and TRBJ2-7, with TRBD2 as a possible D gene (6 bases). The CDR3 length is 13 residues. Germline loops: CDR1 LNHDA, CDR2 SQIVND (reference sequence). The ends were cut back, 5 bases at V and 2 bases at J, with 10 bases in the middle. CDR3 nucleotides: TGTGCCAGTAGTCGGAGGGAAGCCTACGAGCAGTACTTC. Translated, it gives CASSRREAYEQYF.

This clonotype has a handful of counts. The rearrangement links TRBV9 to TRBJ2-3; a possible D gene is TRBD2 (6 bases). V lost 0 bases to trimming and J lost 5 bases, with 13 bases between them. This CDR3 contains 15 residues. Germline CDR1 SGDLS, CDR2 YYNGEE. CDR3 region: CASSVEGLSLDTQYF. CDR3 in DNA: TGTGCCAGCAGCGTAGAAGGACTATCCCTAGATACGCAGTATTTT.

The chain is built from TRBV10-3 and TRBJ2-7; possible D gene TRBD2, 7 bases. Germline CDR1 reads ENHRY; CDR2 reads SYGVKD. Trimming stripped 3 bases from V and 6 bases from J, with 12 bases between. The CDR3 covers 13 residues. CDR3 nucleotides: TGTGCCATCAGTGAAGGACTAGGGGGCGAGCAGTACTTC. Residues: CAISEGLGGEQYF.

The chain joins TRBV6-5 to TRBJ2-7, with 12 bases matching TRBD2. Germline V CDR1 and CDR2: MNHEY, SVGAGI. The junction had 9 bases not matched to a gene; V was cut back by 4 bases and J by 5 bases. The CDR3 runs to 16 residues. CDR3 amino acids: CASSFPSTSGSDEQYF. The CDR3 DNA reads TGTGCCAGCAGTTTCCCATCGACTAGCGGGAGCGACGAGCAGTACTTC.

The V gene is TRBV12-3 or TRBV12-4, the J gene TRBJ2-3; 9 positions match TRBD2. V was clipped by 6 bases and J by 5 bases; unmatched bases: 12. The CDR3 is 16 residues long. The CDR3 protein is CASRGLAGGPLDTQYF. The CDR3 nucleotides are TGTGCCAGCAGGGGACTCGCGGGAGGGCCTTTAGATACGCAGTATTTT.

The chain joins TRBV28 to TRBJ2-4; no reliable D call. The germline V and J ends were trimmed by 8 bases and 3 bases, with 11 bases remaining between them. CDR1 is MDHEN, CDR2 SYDVKM, per germline. This CDR3 contains 13 residues. This CDR3 is CASLGLVKNIQYF. DNA for the CDR3: TGTGCCAGCTTAGGGCTGGTCAAAAACATTCAGTACTTC.

This rearrangement joins TRBV5-1 to TRBJ2-3, with 7 bases matching TRBD1. Germline CDR1 is SGHRS and CDR2 is YFSETQ. V gave up 8 bases and J gave up 2 bases; unmatched junction bases: 8. The CDR3 totals 14 residues. The CDR3 spells CASRPGQITDTQYF. The CDR3 DNA follows: TGCGCCAGTCGGCCGGGACAGATCACAGATACGCAGTATTTT. Filled out from reference TRBV5-1 and TRBJ2-3, the complete variable domain reads KAGVTQTPRYLIKTRGQQVTLSCSPISGHRSVSWYQQTPGQGLQFLFEYFSETQRNKGNFPGRFSGRQFSNSRSEMNVSTLELGDSALYLCASRPGQITDTQYFGPGTRLTVL.

The chain employs TRBV9 and TRBJ2-1; D may be TRBD2 (6 bases). The CDR3 sequence is 14 residues long. CDR1 and CDR2 (germline): SGDLS, YYNGEE. V lost 2 bases to trimming and J lost 4 bases, with 10 bases between them. This CDR3 is CASSVASAYNEQFF. In nucleotides, the CDR3 is TGTGCCAGCAGCGTTGCTAGCGCTTACAATGAGCAGTTCTTC.

This clonotype was observed many times. The chain uses TRBV5-1 and TRBJ2-1; 10 bases are shared with TRBD2. V shed 3 bases and J 8 bases; nucleotides not matched to a gene: 11. Per germline, CDR1 SGHRS and CDR2 YFSETQ. The CDR3 runs 16 residues. The CDR3 region is CASSSSLAGLVDEQFF. DNA of the CDR3: TGCGCCAGCAGCTCCTCACTAGCGGGACTCGTCGATGAGCAGTTCTTC.

This rearrangement joins TRBV7-6 to TRBJ2-1; 9 bases map to TRBD1. Unmatched junction bases numbered 9, after V lost 0 bases and J lost 9 bases. CDR3 length: 16 residues. The germline gives CDR1 SGHVS, CDR2 FNYEAQ. CDR3 nucleotides: TGTGCCAGCAGCTTAGCGACCGGGACAGGGTATATTGAGCAGTTCTTC. It is translated as CASSLATGTGYIEQFF. Filled out from reference TRBV7-6 and TRBJ2-1, the complete variable domain reads GAGVSQSPRYKVTKRGQDVALRCDPISGHVSLYWYRQALGQGPEFLTYFNYEAQQDKSGLPNDRFSAERPEGSISTLTIQRTEQRDSAMYRCASSLATGTGYIEQFFGPGTRLTVL.

Remarks on this clonotype: The junction does not match germline at one end; this may be a read error. This rearrangement joins TRBV20-1 to TRBJ2-1, with TRBD1 identical over 11 bases. This CDR3 is built from 16 residues. In germline, CDR1 is DFQATT, CDR2 SNEGSKA (reference sequence). Here the CDR3 reads CCARDFGQGAYNEQFF. Here the CDR3 DNA reads TGCTGTGCTAGAGATTTTGGACAGGGGGCATACAATGAGCAGTTCTTC.

The chain carries TRBV29-1 and TRBJ2-2; maybe TRBD1 (6 bases). The germline V gene has CDR1 SQVTM and CDR2 ANQGSEA. Trimming shortened V by 6 bases and J by 6 bases, and 11 bases separated the two germline ends. The CDR3 is 12 residues long. The CDR3 loop is CSVLQGAGELFF. The CDR3 nucleotides read TGCAGCGTCCTACAGGGCGCCGGGGAGCTGTTTTTT.

V gene TRBV13 combines with J gene TRBJ1-3; possibly TRBD1 for D (6 bases). V was trimmed by 4 bases and J by 1 base, leaving 11 bases between them. This CDR3 comprises 15 residues. Germline loops: CDR1 PRHDT, CDR2 FYEKMQ (reference sequence). In DNA form, the CDR3 reads TGTGCCAGCAGCTACGGACAGTTGTCTGGAAACACCATATATTTT. Its translation: CASSYGQLSGNTIYF. Full variable domain (missing parts from reference TRBV13 and TRBJ1-3): AAGVIQSPRHLIKEKRETATLKCYPIPRHDTVYWYQQGPGQDPQFLISFYEKMQSDKGSIPDRFSAQQFSDYHSELNMSSLELGDSALYFCASSYGQLSGNTIYFGEGSWLTVV.

The sample holds a few counts of this clonotype. This sequence joins TRBV5-1 and TRBJ2-5; D unclear. The CDR3 contains 16 residues. The germline V gene encodes CDR1 SGHRS and CDR2 YFSETQ. The ends were cut back, 0 bases at V and 3 bases at J, with 15 bases in the middle. CDR3: CASSLGVRPPEETQYF. CDR3 in DNA: TGCGCCAGCAGCTTGGGGGTACGTCCCCCAGAAGAGACCCAGTACTTC.